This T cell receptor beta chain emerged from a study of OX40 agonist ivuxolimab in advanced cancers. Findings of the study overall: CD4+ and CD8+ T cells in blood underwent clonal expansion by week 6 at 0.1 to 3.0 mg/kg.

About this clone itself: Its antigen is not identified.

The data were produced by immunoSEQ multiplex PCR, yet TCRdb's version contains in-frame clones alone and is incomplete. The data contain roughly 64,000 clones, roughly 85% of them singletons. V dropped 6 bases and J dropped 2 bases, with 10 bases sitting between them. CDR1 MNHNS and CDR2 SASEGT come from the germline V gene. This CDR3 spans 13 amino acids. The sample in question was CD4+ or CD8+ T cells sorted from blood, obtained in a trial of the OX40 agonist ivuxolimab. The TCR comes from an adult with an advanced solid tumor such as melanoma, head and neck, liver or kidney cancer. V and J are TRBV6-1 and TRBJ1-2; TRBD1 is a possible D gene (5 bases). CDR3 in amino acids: CASSLGPNYGYTF. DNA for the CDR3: TGTGCCAGCAGCCTGGGGCCCAACTATGGCTACACCTTC.